This T cell receptor beta chain appears in the sequencing data of a study of blood T cell repertoires in COVID-19. Looking at the study overall: Sample material is recorded as cDNA or gDNA derived from T cells, B-cell-depleted T cells, or PBMCs.

Original handling: Reference gene primer amplification yielded estimated nucleated cell counts. Clones were read by immunoSEQ multiplex PCR, and TCRdb kept only the in-frame ones, dropping some. That table gives V, J and clone size, and the DNA gave D and trimming. The table has 230,000 or so clones, approximately 92% seen once. The CDR3 contains 16 residues. Germline lookup yields CDR1 ENHRY and CDR2 SYGVKD. Trimming at V came to 0 bases and at J to 5 bases, leaving 5 bases not matched to a gene. The chain is built from TRBV10-3 and TRBJ1-1; TRBD1 aligns across 11 bases. The source is a woman aged 40 to 50 who had recovered from COVID-19. Specimen: peripheral blood. CDR3 bases: TGTGCCATCAGTGAGTCCCGGGACAGGGGGGATACTGAAGCTTTCTTT. It translates to CAISESRDRGDTEAFF.